This T cell receptor (beta chain) is from a study of control samples from healthy donors and cancer patients. CDR3 length: 15 amino acids. V was clipped by 6 bases and J by 0 bases; unmatched bases: 5. Germline V CDR1 and CDR2: LNHDA, SQIVND (reference sequence). The table came from immunoSEQ multiplex PCR; TCRdb's copy has only in-frame clones and leaves some out. The sample holds around 68,000 clones; approximately 84% are singletons and the top ten take about 16%. The sample was blood. The rearrangement links TRBV19 to TRBJ1-5, with 7 bases matching TRBD1. The TCR originated in a man in his fifties or sixties in good health. The CDR3, as DNA: TGTGCCAGTAGCGAACAGGGGTATAGCAATCAGCCCCAGCATTTT. Translation: CASSEQGYSNQPQHF.